This entry describes one T cell receptor (beta chain). What it recognizes is unknown. The entry originates in a study of shared clonotypes between healthy human individuals. Study-level findings and limits: Clonotypes shared by all four sorted-subset donors had higher generation probabilities than non-shared clonotypes. The study generally estimated greater richness for naive than memory subsets.

With 3 bases removed from V and 2 bases from J, the gap between germline ends came to 14 bases. The CDR3 totals 15 residues. Germline CDR1 SNHLY, CDR2 FYNNEI. Naive CD8 cells comprised CD45RO-negative, CCR7-positively selected cells, excluding terminally differentiated effector memory CD45RA+ cells. None of the donors, who were healthy HIV-negative adults, had recently had acute infections or vaccinations. Original analysis: Filtering differed, since immunoSEQ gave only junction sequences and no quality scores. The method was immunoSEQ multiplex PCR; TCRdb's version includes in-frame clones alone and lacks a portion of them. That table is the source of V, J and clone size, and D and trimming were worked out from the DNA. There are just over 2,000,000 clones in the sample; just under 95% occur only once, and around 1.1% lies in the top ten.

V usage is TRBV2 and J usage is TRBJ2-7; D call uncertain. Sequenced material: naive CD8+ T cells sorted from blood. This TCR was sampled from a man between 18 and 35 years old in good health. CDR3 DNA sequence: TGTGCCAGCAGTGAGAGGATAGTTGCAACCTACGAGCAGTACTTC. Residues: CASSERIVATYEQYF. Looking up the rest from reference TRBV2 and TRBJ2-7 gives the full variable domain: EPEVTQTPSHQVTQMGQEVILRCVPISNHLYFYWYRQILGQKVEFLVSFYNNEISEKSEIFDDQFSVERPDGSNFTLKIRSTKLEDSAMYFCASSERIVATYEQYFGPGTRLTVT.